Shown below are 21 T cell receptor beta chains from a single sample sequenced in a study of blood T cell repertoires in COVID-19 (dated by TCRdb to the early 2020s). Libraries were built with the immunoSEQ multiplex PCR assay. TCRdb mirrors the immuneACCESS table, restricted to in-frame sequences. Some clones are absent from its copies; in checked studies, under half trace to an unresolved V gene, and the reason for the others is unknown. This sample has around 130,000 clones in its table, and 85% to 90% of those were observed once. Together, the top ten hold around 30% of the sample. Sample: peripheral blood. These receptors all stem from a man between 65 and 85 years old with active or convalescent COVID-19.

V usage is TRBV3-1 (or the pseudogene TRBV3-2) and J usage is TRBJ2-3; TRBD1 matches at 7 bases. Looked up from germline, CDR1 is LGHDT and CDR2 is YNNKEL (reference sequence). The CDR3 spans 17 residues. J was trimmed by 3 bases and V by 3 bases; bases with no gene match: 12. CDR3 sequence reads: CASSHGPGGKDTDTQYF. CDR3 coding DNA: TGTGCCAGCAGCCATGGGCCAGGGGGAAAAGATACAGATACGCAGTATTTT.

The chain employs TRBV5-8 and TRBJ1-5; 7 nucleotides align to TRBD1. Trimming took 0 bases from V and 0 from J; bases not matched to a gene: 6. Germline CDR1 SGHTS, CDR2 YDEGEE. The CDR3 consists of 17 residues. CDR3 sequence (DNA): TGTGCCAGCAGCTTGGGGTGGGACAGCTATAGCAATCAGCCCCAGCATTTT. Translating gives CASSLGWDSYSNQPQHF.

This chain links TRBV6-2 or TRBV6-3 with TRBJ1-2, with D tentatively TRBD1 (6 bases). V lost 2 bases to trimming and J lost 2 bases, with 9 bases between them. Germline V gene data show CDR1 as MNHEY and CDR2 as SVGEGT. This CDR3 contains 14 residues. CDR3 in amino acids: CASSYKGENYGYTF. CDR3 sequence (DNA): TGTGCCAGCAGTTACAAGGGGGAGAACTATGGCTACACCTTC.

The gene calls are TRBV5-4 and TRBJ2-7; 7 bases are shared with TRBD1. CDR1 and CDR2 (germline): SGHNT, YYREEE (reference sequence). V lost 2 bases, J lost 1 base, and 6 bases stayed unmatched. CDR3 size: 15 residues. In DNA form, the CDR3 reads TGTGCCAGCAGCTTAAACCTGGGACAGTCCTACGAGCAGTACTTC. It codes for CASSLNLGQSYEQYF.

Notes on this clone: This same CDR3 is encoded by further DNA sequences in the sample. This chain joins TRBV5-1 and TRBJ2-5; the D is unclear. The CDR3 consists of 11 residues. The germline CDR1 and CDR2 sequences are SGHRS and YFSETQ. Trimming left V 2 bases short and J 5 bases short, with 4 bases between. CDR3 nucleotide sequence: TGCGCCAGCAGCTTCGGTGAGACCCAGTACTTC. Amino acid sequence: CASSFGETQYF.

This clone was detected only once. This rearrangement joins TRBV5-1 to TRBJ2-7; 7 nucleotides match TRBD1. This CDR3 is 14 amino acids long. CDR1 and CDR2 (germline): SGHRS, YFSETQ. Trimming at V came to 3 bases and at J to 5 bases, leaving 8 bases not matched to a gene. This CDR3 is CASSSRDRYHEQYF. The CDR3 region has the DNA TGCGCCAGCAGCTCCCGGGACAGATACCACGAGCAGTACTTC.

The CDR3 DNA reads TGCGCCAGCAGTCCCCGGGCTAGCGGGGGCAGAAATCAGCCCCAGCATTTT. It specifies CASSPRASGGRNQPQHF. The chain uses TRBV23-1 and TRBJ1-5; D perhaps matches TRBD1 (6 bases). TRBV23-1 is recorded as an ORF, its role being uncertain. The ends were cut back, 4 bases at V and 4 bases at J, with 20 bases in the middle. There are 17 residues in the CDR3.

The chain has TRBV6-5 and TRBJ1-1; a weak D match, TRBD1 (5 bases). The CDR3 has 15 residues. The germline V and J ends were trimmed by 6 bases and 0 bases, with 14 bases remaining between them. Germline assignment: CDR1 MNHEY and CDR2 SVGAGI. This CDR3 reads CASRGGGAMNTEAFF. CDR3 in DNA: TGTGCCAGCAGGGGCGGGGGAGCAATGAACACTGAAGCTTTCTTT.

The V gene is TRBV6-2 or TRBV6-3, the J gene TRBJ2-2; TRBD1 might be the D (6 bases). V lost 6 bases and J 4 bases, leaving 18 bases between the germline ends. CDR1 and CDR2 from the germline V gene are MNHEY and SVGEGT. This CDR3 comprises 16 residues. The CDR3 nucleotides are TGTGCCAGCAGCCGATGGGTCACAGGGAGCACCGGGGAGCTGTTTTTT. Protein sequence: CASSRWVTGSTGELFF.

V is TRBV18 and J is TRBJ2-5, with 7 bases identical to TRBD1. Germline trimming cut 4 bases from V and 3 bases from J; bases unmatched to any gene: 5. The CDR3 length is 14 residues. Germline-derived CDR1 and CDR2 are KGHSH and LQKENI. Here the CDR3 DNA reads TGTGCCAGCTCACTCCGACAGGGCGAAGAGACCCAGTACTTC. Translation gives CASSLRQGEETQYF.

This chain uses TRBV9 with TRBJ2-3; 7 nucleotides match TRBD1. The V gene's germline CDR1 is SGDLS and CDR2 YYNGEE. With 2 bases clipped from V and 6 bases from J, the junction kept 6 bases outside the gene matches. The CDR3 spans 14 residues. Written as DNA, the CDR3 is TGTGCCAGCAGCGTCGACAGGGTTGACGATACGCAGTATTTT. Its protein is CASSVDRVDDTQYF.

The CDR3 sequence: CASSVTGLGTEAFF. CDR3 nucleotides: TGTGCCAGCAGCGTGACAGGGCTGGGTACTGAAGCTTTCTTT. The chain employs TRBV2 and TRBJ1-1; TRBD1 matches at 7 bases. Germline V gene sequence: CDR1 SNHLY, CDR2 FYNNEI. The CDR3 loop spans 14 amino acids. With V trimmed by 6 bases and J by 5 bases, 9 bases remained unmatched.

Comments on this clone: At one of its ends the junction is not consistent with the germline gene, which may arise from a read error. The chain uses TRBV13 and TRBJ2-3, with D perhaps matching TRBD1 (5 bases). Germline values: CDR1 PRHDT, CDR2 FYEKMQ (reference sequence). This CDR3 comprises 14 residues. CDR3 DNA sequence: TGTGCCAGCACCTTAAAGACAGGCACAGATACGCAGTATTTT. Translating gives CASTLKTGTDTQYF.

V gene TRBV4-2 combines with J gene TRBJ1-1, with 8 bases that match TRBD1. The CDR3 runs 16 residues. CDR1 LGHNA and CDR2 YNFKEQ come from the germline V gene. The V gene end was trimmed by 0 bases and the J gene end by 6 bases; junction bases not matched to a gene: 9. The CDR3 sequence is CASSQDRGRGLSEAFF. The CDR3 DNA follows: TGTGCCAGCAGCCAAGATAGGGGCAGGGGGCTGTCTGAAGCTTTCTTT.

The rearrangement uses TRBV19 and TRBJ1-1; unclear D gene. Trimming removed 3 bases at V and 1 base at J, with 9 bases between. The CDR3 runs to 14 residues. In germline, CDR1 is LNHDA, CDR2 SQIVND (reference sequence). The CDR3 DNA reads TGTGCCAGTAGTATGCCGGCGGGGAACACTGAAGCTTTCTTT. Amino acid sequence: CASSMPAGNTEAFF. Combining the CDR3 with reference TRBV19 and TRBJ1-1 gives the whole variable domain DGGITQSPKYLFRKEGQNVTLSCEQNLNHDAMYWYRQDPGQGLRLIYYSQIVNDFQKGDIAEGYSVSREKKESFPLTVTSAQKNPTAFYLCASSMPAGNTEAFFGQGTRLTVV.

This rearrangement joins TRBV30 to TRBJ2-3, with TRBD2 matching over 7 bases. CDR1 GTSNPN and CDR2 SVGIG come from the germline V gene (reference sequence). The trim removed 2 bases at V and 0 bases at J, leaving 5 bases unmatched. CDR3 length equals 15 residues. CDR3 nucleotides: TGTGCCTGGAGTTCTCTAGCGGATAGCACAGATACGCAGTATTTT. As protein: CAWSSLADSTDTQYF.

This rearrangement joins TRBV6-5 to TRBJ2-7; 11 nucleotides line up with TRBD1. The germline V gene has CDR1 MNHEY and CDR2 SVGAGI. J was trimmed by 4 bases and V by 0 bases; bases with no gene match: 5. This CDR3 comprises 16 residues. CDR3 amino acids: CASSYSWTGGDYEQYF. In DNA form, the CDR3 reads TGTGCCAGCAGTTACTCGTGGACAGGGGGCGATTACGAGCAGTACTTC.

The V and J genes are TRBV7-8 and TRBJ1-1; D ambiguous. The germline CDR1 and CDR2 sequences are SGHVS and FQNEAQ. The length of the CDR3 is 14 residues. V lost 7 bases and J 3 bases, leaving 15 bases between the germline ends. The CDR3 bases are TGTGCCAGCACCGCTGCGTCCGGGGACACTGAAGCTTTCTTT. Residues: CASTAASGDTEAFF.

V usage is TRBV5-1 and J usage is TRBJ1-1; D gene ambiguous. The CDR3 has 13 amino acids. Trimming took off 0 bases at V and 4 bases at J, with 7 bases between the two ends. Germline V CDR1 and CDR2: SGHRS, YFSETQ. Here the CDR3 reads CASSLGATTEAFF. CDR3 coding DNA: TGCGCCAGCAGCTTGGGGGCAACCACTGAAGCTTTCTTT.

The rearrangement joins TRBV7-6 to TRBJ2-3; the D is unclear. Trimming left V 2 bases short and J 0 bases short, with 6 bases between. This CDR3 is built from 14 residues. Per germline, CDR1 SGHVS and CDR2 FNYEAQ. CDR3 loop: CASSLRYSTDTQYF. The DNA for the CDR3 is TGTGCCAGCAGCTTACGCTATAGCACAGATACGCAGTATTTT.

The CDR3, as DNA: TGTGCCAGCGGTGGACAGGGGCTGACACCCCTCCACTTT. Translated: CASGGQGLTPLHF. V is TRBV25-1 and J is TRBJ1-6; 9 bases agree with TRBD1. With V trimmed by 8 bases and J by 11 bases, 7 bases remained unmatched. This CDR3 is 13 amino acids long. The germline CDR1 and CDR2 sequences are MGHDK and SYGVNS.